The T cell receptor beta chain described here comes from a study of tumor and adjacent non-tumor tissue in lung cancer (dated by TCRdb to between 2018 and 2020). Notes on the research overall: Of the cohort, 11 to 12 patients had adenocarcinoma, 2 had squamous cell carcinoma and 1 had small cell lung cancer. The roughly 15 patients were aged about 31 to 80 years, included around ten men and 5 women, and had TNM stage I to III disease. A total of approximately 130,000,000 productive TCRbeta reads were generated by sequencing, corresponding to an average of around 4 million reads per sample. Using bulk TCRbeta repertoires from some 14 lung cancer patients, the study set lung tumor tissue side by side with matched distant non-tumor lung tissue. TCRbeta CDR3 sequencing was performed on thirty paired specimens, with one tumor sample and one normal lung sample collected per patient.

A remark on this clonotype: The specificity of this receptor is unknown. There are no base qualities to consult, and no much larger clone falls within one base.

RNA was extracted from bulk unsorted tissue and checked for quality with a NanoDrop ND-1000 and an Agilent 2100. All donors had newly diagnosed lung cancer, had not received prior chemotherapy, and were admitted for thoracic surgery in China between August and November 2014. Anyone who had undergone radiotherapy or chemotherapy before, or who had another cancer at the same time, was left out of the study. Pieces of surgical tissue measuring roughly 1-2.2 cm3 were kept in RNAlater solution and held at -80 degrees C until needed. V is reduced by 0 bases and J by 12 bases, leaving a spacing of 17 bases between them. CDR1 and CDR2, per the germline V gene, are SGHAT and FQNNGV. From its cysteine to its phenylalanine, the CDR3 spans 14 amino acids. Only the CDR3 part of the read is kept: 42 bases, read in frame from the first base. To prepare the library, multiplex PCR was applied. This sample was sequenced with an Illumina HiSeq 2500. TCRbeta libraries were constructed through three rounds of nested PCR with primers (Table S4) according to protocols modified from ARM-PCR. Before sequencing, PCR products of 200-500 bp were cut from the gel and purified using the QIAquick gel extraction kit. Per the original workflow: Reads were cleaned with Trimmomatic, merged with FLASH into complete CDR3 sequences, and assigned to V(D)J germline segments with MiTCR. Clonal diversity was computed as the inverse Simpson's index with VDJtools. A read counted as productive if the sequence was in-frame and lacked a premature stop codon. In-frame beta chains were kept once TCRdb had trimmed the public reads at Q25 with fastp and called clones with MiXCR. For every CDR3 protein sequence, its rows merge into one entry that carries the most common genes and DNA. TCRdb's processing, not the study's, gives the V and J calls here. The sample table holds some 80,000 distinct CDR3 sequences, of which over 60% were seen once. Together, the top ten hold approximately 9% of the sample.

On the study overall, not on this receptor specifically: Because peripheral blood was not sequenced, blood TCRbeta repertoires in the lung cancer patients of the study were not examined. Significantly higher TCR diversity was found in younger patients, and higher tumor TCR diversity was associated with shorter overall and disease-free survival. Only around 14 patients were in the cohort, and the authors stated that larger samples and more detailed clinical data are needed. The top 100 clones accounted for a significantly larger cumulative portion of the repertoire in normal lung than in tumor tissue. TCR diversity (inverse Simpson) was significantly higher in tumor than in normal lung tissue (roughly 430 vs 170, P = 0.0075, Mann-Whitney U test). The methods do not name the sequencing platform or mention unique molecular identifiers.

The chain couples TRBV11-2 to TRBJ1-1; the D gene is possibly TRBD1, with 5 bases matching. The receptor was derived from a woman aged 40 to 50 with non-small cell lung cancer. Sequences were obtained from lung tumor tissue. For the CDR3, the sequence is CASSLDGRDWGTFF. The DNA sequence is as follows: TGTGCCAGCAGCTTAGACGGGCGGGACTGGGGGACTTTCTTT.